Given below is one T cell receptor beta chain in context. These data are taken from a study of blood T cell repertoires in COVID-19. Overall study context: From the United States, Italy and Spain came samples of acute and convalescent COVID-19. PBMCs, B-cell-depleted T cells, or T cells provided the cDNA or gDNA that made up the material.

Methods used by the authors: Amplified reference gene primers provided the basis for estimating nucleated cell counts. Generated by immunoSEQ multiplex PCR, the TCRdb table keeps only in-frame clones and is missing some. V, J and clone size are taken as reported in that table, and D and trimming were inferred from the DNA itself. The table records some 230,000 clones, 80% to 85% of them present only once. Germline V gene sequence: CDR1 KGHSH, CDR2 LQKENI. After removal of 8 bases from V and 7 bases from J, the junction contained 8 bases not matched to a gene. The CDR3 loop spans 13 amino acids. The sample comprised peripheral blood. The chain has TRBV18 and TRBJ2-1, with 7 bases identical to TRBD1. The receptor's source is a woman in her twenties or thirties who had recovered from COVID-19. The CDR3: CASTSPGQNEQFF. CDR3 DNA sequence: TGTGCCAGCACGTCCCCGGGACAGAATGAGCAGTTCTTC.